One and the same sample provided the 12 T cell receptor beta chains below, sequenced in a study of blood T cell repertoires in COVID-19 (dated by TCRdb to 2019 to 2021). The library was produced with the immunoSEQ multiplex PCR assay. The source is immuneACCESS, and TCRdb retained only in-frame sequences with V and J called. Part of the clones is not carried over; for the studies checked, unresolved V genes explain less than half of this, and the remainder is unexplained. Recorded for this sample are 140,000 or so clones; 85% of them occurred a single time. The top ten clones comprise 2.5% to 3.5% of the sample. Material for sequencing was peripheral blood. All receptors derive from a man between 45 and 60 years old with acute or convalescent COVID-19.

This chain uses TRBV5-4 with TRBJ2-7; TRBD1 aligns across 9 bases. The J segment lost 6 bases and the V segment lost 4 bases, leaving 14 bases of the junction unmatched. Germline lookup yields CDR1 SGHNT and CDR2 YYREEE (reference sequence). CDR3 length: 16 amino acids. The CDR3 is CASSQYPGQGGSEQYF. In DNA form, the CDR3 reads TGTGCCAGCAGCCAATACCCGGGACAGGGAGGCTCCGAGCAGTACTTC.

The chain couples TRBV5-6 to TRBJ2-1; 8 nucleotides agree with TRBD2. This CDR3 has 14 residues. V shed 4 bases and J 7 bases; nucleotides not matched to a gene: 7. Germline V gives CDR1 SGHDT, CDR2 YYEEEE. Written as DNA, the CDR3 is TGTGCCAGCAGCGCGAGCGGGGGCGGGAATGAGCAGTTCTTC. As protein: CASSASGGGNEQFF.

This rearrangement joins TRBV10-2 to TRBJ2-1, with 7 bases identical to TRBD1. With V trimmed by 5 bases and J by 7 bases, 8 bases remained unmatched. Germline V CDR1 and CDR2: WSHSY, SAAADI. CDR3 size: 14 residues. This CDR3 is CASSSTGVVNEQFF. CDR3 in DNA: TGCGCCAGCAGTTCAACAGGGGTAGTGAATGAGCAGTTCTTC.

A few counts support this clone. This chain links TRBV27 with TRBJ2-6, with TRBD1 identical over 8 bases. CDR1 and CDR2 (germline): MNHEY, SMNVEV (reference sequence). V trimming: 5 bases; J trimming: 3 bases; junction bases outside the gene matches: 3. There are 15 residues in the CDR3. CDR3 loop: CASSPDRDGANVLTF. CDR3 in DNA: TGTGCCAGCAGTCCGGACAGGGATGGGGCCAACGTCCTGACTTTC. The complete variable domain, with remaining parts taken from reference TRBV27 and TRBJ2-6, reads EAQVTQNPRYLITVTGKKLTVTCSQNMNHEYMSWYRQDPGLGLRQIYYSMNVEVTDKGDVPEGYKVSRKEKRNFPLILESPSPNQTSLYFCASSPDRDGANVLTFGAGSRLTVL.

The gene calls are TRBV3-1 (or the pseudogene TRBV3-2) and TRBJ1-6; TRBD1 is a possible D gene (6 bases). The CDR3 length is 15 residues. V gave up 4 bases and J gave up 10 bases, with 17 bases separating them. CDR1 and CDR2 from the germline V gene are LGHDT and YNNKEL (reference sequence). The CDR3 spells CASSRKDRPNSPLHF. The CDR3 DNA follows: TGTGCCAGCAGCCGAAAAGACAGGCCCAACTCACCCCTCCACTTT.

This rearrangement joins TRBV7-3 to TRBJ2-7; TRBD1 aligns across 10 bases. V shed 4 bases and J 4 bases; nucleotides not matched to a gene: 4. CDR1 and CDR2 from the germline V gene are SGHTA and FQGTGA. There are 14 residues in the CDR3. The CDR3 protein is CASSYTGQGYEQYF. In nucleotides, the CDR3 is TGTGCCAGCAGCTATACGGGACAGGGGTACGAGCAGTACTTC.

This clone was found once. Other DNA sequences in this sample translate to the same CDR3. The chain joins TRBV13 to TRBJ1-4; 9 bases align to TRBD1. V gave up 4 bases and J gave up 0 bases; unmatched junction bases: 6. Germline loops: CDR1 PRHDT, CDR2 FYEKMQ (reference sequence). The CDR3 totals 17 residues. Here the CDR3 DNA reads TGTGCCAGCAGCTCCCGACAGGGGGGTGCAACTAATGAAAAACTGTTTTTT. It yields the protein CASSSRQGGATNEKLFF.

This rearrangement joins TRBV28 to TRBJ2-7; 10 nucleotides align to TRBD2. V lost 6 bases, J lost 6 bases, and 8 bases stayed unmatched. The CDR3 is made up of 14 amino acids. The germline V gene encodes CDR1 MDHEN and CDR2 SYDVKM. CDR3 sequence (DNA): TGTGCCAGCAGCCGAGGGGGACTAGCGTTCGAGCAGTACTTC. It codes for CASSRGGLAFEQYF.

The CDR3 nucleotides read TGTGCCAGCACCCAACCAGGGGGAGCCTACAATGAGCAGTTCTTC. This codes for CASTQPGGAYNEQFF. This chain links TRBV6-5 with TRBJ2-1; TRBD1 matches 7 bases. CDR3 size: 15 residues. J gave up 2 bases and V 7 bases, and 8 bases lay outside the gene matches. Germline V gene sequence: CDR1 MNHEY, CDR2 SVGAGI.

The chain links TRBV5-1 to TRBJ1-3; D not resolved. CDR1 and CDR2 (germline): SGHRS, YFSETQ. CDR3 length equals 15 residues. V shed 2 bases and J shed 0 bases, with 9 bases lying between them. The CDR3 reads CASSFLPSSGNTIYF. The CDR3 nucleotides read TGCGCCAGCAGCTTTTTGCCGAGCTCTGGAAACACCATATATTTT.

V and J are TRBV7-9 and TRBJ1-4; 10 bases are a match to TRBD1. Germline assignment: CDR1 SEHNR and CDR2 FQNEAQ (reference sequence). The CDR3 runs 14 residues. After removal of 3 bases from V and 8 bases from J, the junction contained 3 bases not matched to a gene. CDR3 loop: CASSFRDRGEKLFF. As DNA, the CDR3 is TGTGCCAGCAGCTTCCGGGACAGGGGCGAAAAACTGTTTTTT.

This rearrangement joins TRBV5-1 to TRBJ1-5; no clear D. The germline V gene has CDR1 SGHRS and CDR2 YFSETQ. V lost 4 bases, J lost 5 bases, and 10 bases lay in between. The CDR3 length is 13 residues. Here the CDR3 DNA reads TGCGCCAGCAGCGGCGGAGTGGATCAGCCCCAGCATTTT. Protein: CASSGGVDQPQHF.